Listed below are T cell receptor beta chains from one sample, sequenced in a study of blood T cell repertoires in COVID-19. Libraries were prepared by immunoSEQ multiplex PCR; TCRdb keeps only in-frame clonotypes and omits some of them. The sample holds 120,000 or so clones, over 75% seen once. The sample consisted of peripheral blood. These receptors came from an elderly man with active or convalescent COVID-19. Each CDR3 is given with its conserved first and last residue. A D gene is named only where the DNA matches it firmly. The size field is filled for only some rows; it gives once, few, many or a size class.

j_gene,d_gene,len,abundance,v_gene,CDR3aa,CDR3nt
TRBJ2-1,TRBD2,15,.,TRBV4-2,CASTLGTSGINEQFF,TGTGCCAGCACCCTAGGGACTAGCGGGATCAATGAGCAGTTCTTC
TRBJ1-5,.,15,.,TRBV7-2,CASSLGPGSNQPQHF,TGTGCCAGCAGCTTAGGCCCAGGGAGCAATCAGCCCCAGCATTTT
TRBJ1-2,TRBD1,15,.,TRBV2,CASSVGTGANYGYTF,TGTGCCAGCAGTGTTGGGACAGGTGCTAACTATGGCTACACCTTC
TRBJ1-4,TRBD1,15,.,TRBV5-4,CASSKQGAANEKLFF,TGTGCCAGCAGCAAACAGGGGGCGGCGAATGAAAAACTGTTTTTT
TRBJ1-6,.,11,.,TRBV7-3,CASSSNSPLHF,TGTGCCAGCAGTTCAAATTCACCCCTCCACTTT
TRBJ1-1,.,13,few,TRBV7-8,CASSTGRGTEAFF,TGTGCCAGCAGTACAGGGAGGGGCACTGAAGCTTTCTTT
TRBJ2-5,.,15,.,TRBV5-1,CASSLDPGWVETQYF,TGCGCCAGCAGCTTGGATCCGGGGTGGGTAGAGACCCAGTACTTC
TRBJ2-7,.,17,.,TRBV19,CASSITGEAGLRYEQYF,TGTGCCAGTAGTATTACCGGTGAGGCGGGGTTGCGGTACGAGCAGTACTTC
TRBJ2-4,.,18,.,TRBV27,CASSRYTTLSGAKNIQYF,TGTGCCAGCAGTCGATACACTACCCTTTCGGGGGCCAAAAACATTCAGTACTTC
TRBJ2-1,TRBD2,15,.,TRBV27,CASSAGLAGLNEQFF,TGTGCCAGCAGTGCGGGACTAGCGGGACTGAATGAGCAGTTCTTC
TRBJ2-1,.,13,.,TRBV18,CASSPTSGYEQFF,TGTGCCAGCTCACCTACTAGTGGTTATGAGCAGTTCTTC
TRBJ2-7,.,15,.,TRBV28,CASHMGGRTAGEQYF,TGTGCCAGCCATATGGGGGGGCGGACAGCGGGGGAGCAGTACTTC
TRBJ2-4,.,18,once,TRBV28,CASSLVPVNRGAKNIQYF,TGTGCCAGCAGTTTGGTTCCCGTTAATCGGGGGGCCAAAAACATTCAGTACTTC
TRBJ2-1,TRBD1,16,.,TRBV9,CASSPRQGGLYNEQFF,TGTGCCAGCAGCCCCCGACAGGGCGGCCTTTACAATGAGCAGTTCTTC
TRBJ2-1,.,15,.,TRBV14,CASSHIREGANEQFF,TGTGCCAGCAGCCATATCCGGGAGGGGGCCAATGAGCAGTTCTTC
TRBJ2-1,.,15,.,TRBV5-1,CASSLAETGFDEQFF,TGCGCCAGCAGCTTGGCCGAGACAGGTTTCGATGAGCAGTTCTTC
TRBJ2-1,.,14,.,TRBV25-1,CASSERVQGNEQFF,TGTGCCAGCAGTGAACGGGTCCAGGGGAATGAGCAGTTCTTC
TRBJ1-1,TRBD1,15,.,TRBV9,CASSYDRAVGTEAFF,TGTGCCAGCAGCTACGACAGGGCAGTTGGAACTGAAGCTTTCTTT